The 15 T cell receptor beta chains below were found in one sample sequenced in a study of blood T cell repertoires in COVID-19. Some clones are missing from TCRdb's copy, which holds only in-frame ones; the method was immunoSEQ multiplex PCR. The sample comprises 200,000 to 250,000 clones, around four fifths of which are singletons, and about 3.8% rests with the top ten. Sequencing used PBMCs or T cells enriched from blood (not recorded which). The receptor source for this set is a woman in her thirties or forties who had been exposed to COVID-19.

V gene TRBV2 combines with J gene TRBJ2-7; D is possibly TRBD1 (5 bases). This CDR3 spans 17 amino acids. V dropped 4 bases and J dropped 0 bases, with 19 bases sitting between them. Germline V lookup: CDR1 SNHLY, CDR2 FYNNEI. The CDR3 reads CASSALWGGEDSYEQYF. In DNA, the CDR3 is TGTGCCAGCAGTGCATTATGGGGCGGAGAAGACTCCTACGAGCAGTACTTC.

The chain couples TRBV5-1 to TRBJ1-2; 7 positions agree with TRBD1. J was trimmed by 6 bases and V by 0 bases; bases with no gene match: 5. This CDR3 contains 14 residues. CDR1 is SGHRS and CDR2 is YFSETQ in the germline V gene. CDR3 loop: CASSLAVTGDGYTF. DNA for the CDR3: TGCGCCAGCAGCTTGGCCGTAACAGGGGATGGCTACACCTTC.

The chain employs TRBV12-3 or TRBV12-4 and TRBJ1-1; D is undetermined. Trimming stripped 5 bases from V and 6 bases from J, with 7 bases between. The CDR3 is 11 amino acids. In DNA form, the CDR3 reads TGTGCCAGCAGTGCGGCGCCTGAAGCTTTCTTT. Its translation is CASSAAPEAFF.

The chain has TRBV11-2 and TRBJ2-7; D gene uncertain. Germline CDR1 SGHAT, CDR2 FQNNGV. The germline V and J ends were trimmed by 5 bases and 4 bases, with 15 bases remaining between them. The CDR3 has 14 amino acids. In DNA, the CDR3 is TGTGCCAGCAGCACGACCCGGGTCCGATACGAGCAGTACTTC. As protein: CASSTTRVRYEQYF.

This clone appeared a few times. The genes are TRBV5-1 and TRBJ1-4; TRBD1 agrees at 9 bases. There are 16 residues in the CDR3. Germline V gene lookup returns CDR1 SGHRS and CDR2 YFSETQ. Trimming cost V 4 bases and J 3 bases; bases outside gene matches: 7. In DNA, the CDR3 is TGCGCCAGCAGCCTCCAGGGACAGGGCTCTAATGAAAAACTGTTTTTT. Its protein product is CASSLQGQGSNEKLFF.

V and J are TRBV21-1 and TRBJ1-3. TRBV21-1 is assigned pseudogene status. The CDR3 contains 17 residues. The CDR3 nucleotides read TGTGCCAGCAGCAAAAGCGCGGCAGAGAGCTCTGGAAACACCATATATTTT. It codes for CASSKSAAESSGNTIYF.

The V gene is TRBV2, the J gene TRBJ2-2; 9 bases are shared with TRBD2. The germline V gene encodes CDR1 SNHLY and CDR2 FYNNEI. The CDR3 totals 15 residues. V lost 5 bases, J lost 4 bases, and 5 bases stayed unmatched. The CDR3 reads CASSPRGGSTGELFF. CDR3 DNA: TGTGCCAGCAGTCCGCGGGGGGGCAGCACCGGGGAGCTGTTTTTT.

The chain recombines TRBV3-1 (or the pseudogene TRBV3-2) with TRBJ1-6, with 7 bases fitting TRBD1. Per the germline V gene, CDR1 is LGHDT and CDR2 is YNNKEL (reference sequence). This CDR3 spans 15 amino acids. V trimming: 4 bases; J trimming: 10 bases; junction bases outside the gene matches: 10. This CDR3 is CASSPRWEGGSPLHF. As DNA, the CDR3 is TGTGCCAGCAGCCCCCGATGGGAAGGGGGCTCACCCCTCCACTTT.

This chain joins TRBV19 and TRBJ2-5; the D gene is possibly TRBD2 (6 bases). The V and J ends lost 2 bases and 5 bases respectively, with 15 bases between them. Per germline, CDR1 LNHDA and CDR2 SQIVND (reference sequence). The CDR3 runs 15 residues. CDR3 residues: CASSIKGLRRETQYF. The CDR3 region has the DNA TGTGCCAGTAGTATAAAGGGACTTAGGAGGGAGACCCAGTACTTC.

This chain joins TRBV4-2 and TRBJ1-6, with 8 bases lining up with TRBD1. V shed 2 bases, J shed 1 base, and the junction held 19 bases outside the gene matches. Germline-derived CDR1 and CDR2 are LGHNA and YNFKEQ. The CDR3 has 22 amino acids. The CDR3 DNA is TGTGCCAGCAGCCAAACCCGAACCGAAGGACAGGGTGTTTGGTCCTATAATTCACCCCTCCACTTT. It encodes CASSQTRTEGQGVWSYNSPLHF.

Here the CDR3 reads CASSYPSTGAGELFF. CDR3 sequence (DNA): TGTGCCAGCAGTTACCCATCGACAGGGGCCGGGGAGCTGTTTTTT. V gene TRBV6-5 combines with J gene TRBJ2-2; 8 nucleotides match TRBD1. The J segment lost 6 bases and the V segment lost 2 bases, leaving 5 bases of the junction unmatched. Germline loops: CDR1 MNHEY, CDR2 SVGAGI. This CDR3 is 15 amino acids long.

This chain links TRBV9 with TRBJ2-3, with 9 bases identical to TRBD2. The CDR3 has 14 residues. Germline V gene sequence: CDR1 SGDLS, CDR2 YYNGEE. Losses at the gene ends were 4 bases for V and 2 bases for J; bases not matched to a gene: 2. This CDR3 reads CASSPSGVTDTQYF. CDR3 DNA sequence: TGTGCCAGCAGCCCTAGCGGGGTCACAGATACGCAGTATTTT.

This rearrangement joins TRBV14 to TRBJ2-3; 14 bases agree with TRBD2. The J segment lost 7 bases and the V segment lost 3 bases, leaving 6 bases of the junction unmatched. Germline V gene sequence: CDR1 SGHDN, CDR2 FVKESK. This CDR3 comprises 16 residues. The CDR3 region is CASSHRLAGGLNTQYF. CDR3 DNA sequence: TGTGCCAGCAGCCACCGACTAGCGGGGGGGCTAAATACGCAGTATTTT.

The J gene is TRBJ1-4, the V gene TRBV19; TRBD1 agrees at 9 bases. V lost 6 bases, J lost 0 bases, and 5 bases stayed unmatched. This CDR3 has 16 residues. Germline CDR1 reads LNHDA; CDR2 reads SQIVND (reference sequence). The chain's CDR3 is CASRDRGRTTNEKLFF. The CDR3, as DNA: TGTGCCAGTAGGGACAGGGGAAGGACAACTAATGAAAAACTGTTTTTT.

The chain combines TRBV9 with TRBJ2-3; a weak D match, TRBD1 (6 bases). The ends were cut back, 4 bases at V and 0 bases at J, with 12 bases in the middle. The CDR3 consists of 15 residues. CDR1 is SGDLS and CDR2 is YYNGEE in the germline V gene. The DNA of the CDR3 is TGTGCCAGCAGCCCCCGGACAGCCAGCACAGATACGCAGTATTTT. Amino acids: CASSPRTASTDTQYF.